This entry lists 30 T cell receptor beta chains sequenced from one sample in a study of CD8+ T cells in alopecia areata. Extraction and reverse transcription of RNA yielded cDNA as the sequencing template. The protocol was immunoSEQ multiplex PCR, while the TCRdb copy is restricted to in-frame clones and leaves out a portion. The sample has 200,000 to 250,000 clones, roughly three fifths seen once. The sequencing sample was made of CD8+ T cells sorted from blood. The receptors derive from a human donor in good health.

The table lists this clone with a few counts. This rearrangement joins TRBV21-1 to TRBJ2-5; the table names TRBD1, a call not compared with the DNA. TRBV21-1 is a documented pseudogene. The CDR3 is 15 residues long. CDR3 sequence (DNA): TGTGCCAGCCCCCGGGACACCAGGATCCAAGAGACCCAGTACTTC. Protein product: CASPRDTRIQETQYF.

This clone was found a few times. The CDR3 reads CASRPVGGPSYEQYF. The CDR3 DNA is TGTGCCAGCAGACCTGTTGGGGGGCCCTCCTACGAGCAGTACTTC. The rearrangement links TRBV5-4 to TRBJ2-7, with D perhaps matching TRBD1 or TRBD2 (6 bases each). Germline loops: CDR1 SGHNT, CDR2 YYREEE (reference sequence). Trimming took off 5 bases at V and 0 bases at J, with 15 bases between the two ends. The CDR3 has 15 residues. Complete variable domain (other parts from reference TRBV5-4 and TRBJ2-7): ETGVTQSPTHLIKTRGQQVTLRCSSQSGHNTVSWYQQALGQGPQFIFQYYREEENGRGNFPPRFSGLQFPNYSSELNVNALELDDSALYLCASRPVGGPSYEQYFGPGTRLTVT.

The gene calls are TRBV2 and TRBJ1-5; D perhaps matches TRBD1 (6 bases). The CDR3 is 15 residues long. V was shortened by 1 base and J by 3 bases, with 10 bases between the two germline ends. From germline, CDR1 is SNHLY and CDR2 FYNNEI. The CDR3 is CASSEEGGVNQPQHF. The CDR3 DNA reads as TGTGCCAGCAGTGAAGAAGGGGGTGTCAATCAGCCCCAGCATTTT.

Only a few counts were recorded for this clone. The chain couples TRBV6-1 to TRBJ2-7; no clear D gene. The CDR3 extends over 15 amino acids. With 6 bases removed from V and 0 bases from J, the gap between germline ends came to 15 bases. Germline-derived CDR1 and CDR2 are MNHNS and SASEGT. CDR3 residues: CASSPTDWGSYEQYF. The CDR3 nucleotides read TGTGCCAGCAGCCCAACCGATTGGGGCTCCTACGAGCAGTACTTC.

The table lists this clone with a few counts. J is TRBJ2-1 and V is TRBV19; D call uncertain. Germline V lookup: CDR1 LNHDA, CDR2 SQIVND (reference sequence). Deletions cut 7 bases from V and 9 bases from J, with 10 bases between. The length of the CDR3 is 11 residues. DNA of the CDR3: TGTGCCAGTACCTCGGGCAGTGAGCAGTTCTTC. Residues: CASTSGSEQFF. The full variable domain, with the rest looked up from reference TRBV19 and TRBJ2-1, is DGGITQSPKYLFRKEGQNVTLSCEQNLNHDAMYWYRQDPGQGLRLIYYSQIVNDFQKGDIAEGYSVSREKKESFPLTVTSAQKNPTAFYLCASTSGSEQFFGPGTRLTVL.

This sequence joins TRBV11-2 and TRBJ2-3; tentatively, D is TRBD1 or TRBD2 (5 bases each). The CDR3 is 15 residues long. The V end lost 6 bases, the J end lost 0 bases, and 13 bases lay between the germline ends. Germline values: CDR1 SGHAT, CDR2 FQNNGV. Here the CDR3 reads CASRLGRSSTDTQYF. In nucleotides, the CDR3 is TGTGCCAGCAGGTTGGGACGGAGTAGCACAGATACGCAGTATTTT.

This clone was detected only a few times. The chain employs TRBV7-9 and TRBJ1-4; weak D call: TRBD1 (6 bases). Trimming removed 5 bases from V and 14 bases from J, with 15 bases in between. The CDR3 totals 12 residues. CDR1 SEHNR and CDR2 FQNEAQ come from the germline V gene (reference sequence). CDR3 loop: CASSLDRRKLFF. The CDR3 nucleotides read TGTGCCAGCAGCCTAGACAGGCGAAAGCTGTTTTTT.

The chain recombines TRBV6-5 with TRBJ2-1, with 12 bases matching TRBD2. Trimming at V came to 6 bases and at J to 7 bases, leaving 7 bases not matched to a gene. The CDR3 is 15 residues long. Germline loops: CDR1 MNHEY, CDR2 SVGAGI. The chain's CDR3 is CASSALAGGTNEQFF. In nucleotides, the CDR3 is TGTGCCAGCAGCGCACTAGCGGGGGGCACAAATGAGCAGTTCTTC.

V and J are TRBV2 and TRBJ1-1; D possibly corresponds to TRBD1 (5 bases). V lost 4 bases to trimming and J lost 0 bases, with 9 bases between them. CDR1 SNHLY and CDR2 FYNNEI come from the germline V gene. This CDR3 comprises 14 residues. CDR3 residues: CASSGGPLNTEAFF. CDR3 nucleotide sequence: TGTGCCAGCAGTGGGGGACCTCTGAACACTGAAGCTTTCTTT.

J is TRBJ1-1 and V is TRBV7-9; D is ambiguous. Trimming stripped 5 bases from V and 6 bases from J, with 13 bases between. CDR1 and CDR2 from the germline V gene are SEHNR and FQNEAQ (reference sequence). CDR3 length equals 13 residues. Here the CDR3 DNA reads TGTGCCAGCAGCCCGGCGGGGTACGCTGAAGCTTTCTTT. Residues: CASSPAGYAEAFF.

The chain employs TRBV4-1 and TRBJ1-5, with D perhaps matching TRBD1 (5 bases). V lost 2 bases to trimming and J lost 9 bases, with 11 bases between them. This CDR3 region has 13 residues. The germline gives CDR1 MGHRA, CDR2 YSYEKL. For the CDR3, the DNA is TGCGCCAGCAGCCAAAACGCTCAGGGGCCCCAGCATTTT. It encodes CASSQNAQGPQHF.

This clone was seen a handful of times. The V gene is TRBV5-4, the J gene TRBJ2-7; D may be TRBD1 (6 bases). V lost 1 base and J 7 bases, leaving 21 bases between the germline ends. CDR1 and CDR2 from the germline V gene are SGHNT and YYREEE (reference sequence). This CDR3 contains 16 residues. CDR3 nucleotide sequence: TGTGCCAGCAGCTTGTATCCTGGGTCCAGGGGAAGTGAGCAGTACTTC. Translation: CASSLYPGSRGSEQYF.

Concerning this clone: This sample includes further DNA sequences coding for the same CDR3. The CDR3 reads CASSPGGEQYF. The CDR3 DNA reads as TGCGCCAGCAGCCCGGGGGGGGAGCAGTACTTC. The V call is TRBV4-1, the J call TRBJ2-7; 8 bases align to TRBD2. V lost 4 bases and J lost 7; bases outside the gene matches: 0. Germline V gene sequence: CDR1 MGHRA, CDR2 YSYEKL. The CDR3 spans 11 residues.

In its sample, this clone was seen a few times. The genes are TRBV6-4 and TRBJ2-1; D is ambiguous. The CDR3 is 15 residues long. Germline V CDR1 and CDR2: MRHNA, SNTAGT. The V and J ends lost 0 bases and 3 bases respectively, with 9 bases between them. In DNA, the CDR3 is TGTGCCAGCAGTGACTCTTGGGGTAACTACAATGAGCAGTTCTTC. Encoded protein: CASSDSWGNYNEQFF.

This rearrangement joins TRBV4-1 to TRBJ2-5; 7 positions agree with TRBD1. CDR3 length: 14 residues. CDR1 and CDR2 from the germline V gene are MGHRA and YSYEKL. Losses at the gene ends were 6 bases for V and 2 bases for J; bases not matched to a gene: 6. In DNA form, the CDR3 reads TGCGCCAGCAGACTCGGGACAGCTCAAGAGACCCAGTACTTC. It yields the protein CASRLGTAQETQYF.

The chain joins TRBV5-4 to TRBJ2-7; D perhaps matches TRBD1 (5 bases). Trimming left V 2 bases short and J 0 bases short, with 6 bases between. The CDR3 has 13 amino acids. Germline V gene data show CDR1 as SGHNT and CDR2 as YYREEE (reference sequence). The CDR3 sequence is CASSLGVSYEQYF. The DNA of the CDR3 is TGTGCCAGCAGCTTAGGGGTCTCCTACGAGCAGTACTTC.

This clone was found a few times. The chain uses TRBV2 and TRBJ2-7, with 7 bases fitting TRBD1. The junction had 12 bases not matched to a gene; V was cut back by 7 bases and J by 6 bases. The germline CDR1 and CDR2 sequences are SNHLY and FYNNEI. The CDR3 runs to 14 residues. The CDR3 DNA follows: TGTGCCAGCATCCCATTTGGGACAGCTGGCGAGCAGTACTTC. This gives the protein CASIPFGTAGEQYF.

This chain links TRBV19 with TRBJ1-1; no reliable D call. V was cut by 5 bases and J by 5 bases, with 12 bases left in between. The CDR3 runs to 13 residues. Germline loops: CDR1 LNHDA, CDR2 SQIVND (reference sequence). CDR3: CASSPRIGTEAFF. Written as DNA, the CDR3 is TGTGCCAGTAGTCCTCGGATCGGTACTGAAGCTTTCTTT.

The chain joins TRBV27 to TRBJ1-2; TRBD1 agrees at 8 bases. The CDR3 contains 18 residues. CDR1 is MNHEY and CDR2 is SMNVEV in the germline V gene (reference sequence). Trimming took 3 bases from V and 5 from J; bases not matched to a gene: 17. This CDR3 reads CASSFSRPGGVSGYGYTF. The DNA for the CDR3 is TGTGCCAGCAGTTTTTCGAGGCCAGGGGGCGTCTCTGGGTATGGCTACACCTTC.

For this clone: The sample has other DNA sequences that encode this CDR3 too. V is TRBV7-9 and J is TRBJ1-2, with D unclear. Germline V CDR1 and CDR2: SEHNR, FQNEAQ (reference sequence). Trimming shortened V by 0 bases and J by 2 bases, and 4 bases separated the two germline ends. The CDR3 sequence is 13 residues long. CDR3 sequence: CASSLAGNYGYTF. DNA for the CDR3: TGTGCCAGCAGCTTAGCAGGGAACTATGGCTACACCTTC.

This chain joins TRBV13 and TRBJ2-2; D remains unclear. CDR3 size: 13 residues. Per germline, CDR1 PRHDT and CDR2 FYEKMQ (reference sequence). V gave up 1 base and J gave up 6 bases, with 6 bases separating them. The CDR3 here is CASSLEGSGELFF. The CDR3 DNA reads as TGTGCCAGCAGCTTAGAAGGGTCCGGGGAGCTGTTTTTT.

The CDR3 loop is CAWRQDRAVDTQYF. CDR3 nucleotides: TGTGCCTGGAGACAGGACAGGGCGGTAGATACGCAGTATTTT. The chain carries TRBV30 and TRBJ2-3; 8 bases are a match to TRBD1. Trimming cost V 3 bases and J 5 bases; bases outside gene matches: 7. There are 14 residues in the CDR3. CDR1 is GTSNPN, CDR2 SVGIG, per germline (reference sequence).

This clone was seen once. The chain combines TRBV7-9 with TRBJ1-5, with no clear D. This CDR3 is 11 amino acids long. Germline V gene data show CDR1 as SEHNR and CDR2 as FQNEAQ (reference sequence). V was pared by 5 bases and J by 4 bases, with 3 bases between. CDR3 bases: TGTGCCAGCAGCCAAAATCAGCCCCAGCATTTT. Translated: CASSQNQPQHF. Full variable domain (rest looked up from reference TRBV7-9 and TRBJ1-5): DTGVSQNPRHKITKRGQNVTFRCDPISEHNRLYWYRQTLGQGPEFLTYFQNEAQLEKSRLLSDRFSAERPKGSFSTLEIQRTEQGDSAMYLCASSQNQPQHFGDGTRLSIL.

J is TRBJ2-5 and V is TRBV30, with 15 bases fitting TRBD2. Per the germline V gene, CDR1 is GTSNPN and CDR2 is SVGIG (reference sequence). J lost 4 bases, V lost 0 bases, and 3 bases had no gene match. The CDR3 is 16 amino acids. This CDR3 is CAWSVGTSGGTETQYF. CDR3 DNA: TGTGCCTGGAGTGTTGGGACTAGCGGGGGGACAGAGACCCAGTACTTC. The full variable domain, with the rest looked up from reference TRBV30 and TRBJ2-5, is SQTIHQWPATLVQPVGSPLSLECTVEGTSNPNLYWYRQAAGRGLQLLFYSVGIGQISSEVPQNLSASRPQDRQFILSSKKLLLSDSGFYLCAWSVGTSGGTETQYFGPGTRLLVL.

V usage is TRBV9 and J usage is TRBJ2-5; 7 bases line up with TRBD2. The germline CDR1 and CDR2 sequences are SGDLS and YYNGEE. V dropped 3 bases and J dropped 4; count of bases not matched to a gene: 6. The CDR3 is made up of 14 amino acids. CDR3 sequence reads: CASSAHGEGETQYF. The CDR3 DNA reads TGTGCCAGCAGCGCCCACGGGGAGGGAGAGACCCAGTACTTC.

CDR3 in amino acids: CASSVGSRAGADTEAFF. The CDR3 DNA sequence: TGTGCCAGCAGCGTAGGGAGTCGGGCAGGGGCTGACACTGAAGCTTTCTTT. This sequence joins TRBV9 and TRBJ1-1; D is possibly TRBD1 (6 bases). V was shortened by 0 bases and J by 3 bases, with 18 bases between the two germline ends. The CDR3 totals 17 residues. Germline CDR1 SGDLS, CDR2 YYNGEE.

The V call is TRBV6-5, the J call TRBJ1-5, with D uncertain. This CDR3 is built from 14 residues. Trimming took 2 bases from V and 1 from J, leaving 6 bases between them. CDR1 is MNHEY, CDR2 SVGAGI, per germline. The CDR3 spells CASSYAGSNQPQHF. The CDR3 DNA follows: TGTGCCAGCAGTTACGCCGGGAGCAATCAGCCCCAGCATTTT.

This clone has just a few counts. The V gene is TRBV5-1, the J gene TRBJ2-1, with D tentatively TRBD2 (7 bases). The CDR3 totals 17 residues. Germline lookup yields CDR1 SGHRS and CDR2 YFSETQ. Trimming pared 6 bases from V and 2 bases from J, leaving 21 bases between. Here the CDR3 reads CASTSRWAGATYNEQFF. DNA of the CDR3: TGCGCCAGCACCTCGAGGTGGGCGGGGGCAACCTACAATGAGCAGTTCTTC.

This chain's CDR3 is CASSAGTFDGYTF. The CDR3 nucleotides read TGTGCCAGCAGCGCCGGGACTTTCGATGGCTACACCTTC. V usage is TRBV5-4 and J usage is TRBJ1-2, with D tentatively TRBD1 (5 bases). The germline gives CDR1 SGHNT, CDR2 YYREEE (reference sequence). Trimming cost V 4 bases and J 6 bases, with 13 bases left between them. The CDR3 consists of 13 residues.

The chain uses TRBV4-1 and TRBJ1-1, with unresolved D. The CDR3 has 15 amino acids. Germline values: CDR1 MGHRA, CDR2 YSYEKL. Trimming took off 4 bases at V and 3 bases at J, with 15 bases between the two ends. CDR3 nucleotides: TGCGCCAGCAGCCGCTGCCTTCCATGCTACACTGAAGCTTTCTTT. It codes for CASSRCLPCYTEAFF.